These T cell receptor beta chains were read from a single sample in a study of blood T cell repertoires in COVID-19. Repertoires were generated with immunoSEQ multiplex PCR, while TCRdb's copy carries only in-frame clones and drops some. In the table there are 160,000 or so clones, around 81% of which are singletons. Material: peripheral blood. All receptors come from a man in his 60s with active or convalescent COVID-19. CDR3s include the opening cysteine and the closing phenylalanine or tryptophan. The order of the fields is D gene, V gene, J gene, clone size, CDR3 DNA, CDR3 protein. D genes are given only for firm matches. Not all rows give a size; the values are once, few, many and, for expanded clones, a class.

TRBD2,TRBV6-5,TRBJ2-7,-,TGTGCCAGCAGTTACACTAGCGCCTACGAGCAGTACTTC,CASSYTSAYEQYF
-,TRBV18,TRBJ2-7,-,TGTGCCAGCTCTCCTGAAGCTCAGGGATCCTACGAGCAGTACTTC,CASSPEAQGSYEQYF
TRBD1,TRBV5-1,TRBJ2-7,-,TGCGCCAGCAGCTCCGGGACAGGGATTCACGAGCAGTACTTC,CASSSGTGIHEQYF
TRBD2,TRBV5-8,TRBJ2-3,-,TGTGCCAGCAGCTTGCGGGTCGGGGGGTTGGACACAGATACGCAGTATTTT,CASSLRVGGLDTDTQYF
-,TRBV7-3,TRBJ1-2,few,TGTGCCAGCAGCTTAACCCCAGGGGCCGGCTATGGCTACACCTTC,CASSLTPGAGYGYTF
TRBD2,TRBV28,TRBJ2-7,few,TGTGCCAGCTGTATAGCGGGACTCAGGAACGAGCAGTACTTC,CASCIAGLRNEQYF
-,TRBV5-1,TRBJ2-6,few,TGCGCCAGCAGACCTAGCTCTGGGGCCAACGTCCTGACTTTC,CASRPSSGANVLTF
TRBD1,TRBV6-5,TRBJ1-2,-,TGTGCCAGCAGGGACCCTATTTCAGGGGGCTATGGCTACACCTTC,CASRDPISGGYGYTF
-,TRBV2,TRBJ1-6,-,TGTGCCAGCAGTGGGGGCACTAATTCACCCCTCCACTTT,CASSGGTNSPLHF
-,TRBV7-9,TRBJ1-1,-,TGTGCCAGCAGCGGACAACAGGAGTCCCCTGAAGCTTTCTTT,CASSGQQESPEAFF
-,TRBV7-6,TRBJ1-5,-,TGTGCCAGCACAGGGGCAAGGATCGGCAATCAGCCCCAGCATTTT,CASTGARIGNQPQHF
-,TRBV6-5,TRBJ2-3,-,TGTGCCAGCAACTCCGGGACAGATACGCAGTATTTT,CASNSGTDTQYF
-,TRBV7-2,TRBJ1-5,-,TGTGCCAGCAGCTTACAGAGCGGGGGGCGAGGGAATCAGCCCCAGCATTTT,CASSLQSGGRGNQPQHF
-,TRBV2,TRBJ2-7,-,TGTGCCAGCAGTGTAAAGCGCGGGTCCTACGAGCAGTACTTC,CASSVKRGSYEQYF
-,TRBV29-1,TRBJ2-7,-,TGCAGCGTGGGGACATACTACGAGCAGTACTTC,CSVGTYYEQYF
TRBD1,TRBV28,TRBJ2-2,-,TGTGCCAGCAGTGCCGGGACAGGGGGTGGGACCGGGGAGCTGTTTTTT,CASSAGTGGGTGELFF
-,TRBV5-1,TRBJ2-2,-,TGCGCCAGCAGCTGGCGGGACAGCTTTACCGGGGAGCTGTTTTTT,CASSWRDSFTGELFF
-,TRBV3-1/TRBV3-2,TRBJ2-1,-,TGTGCCAGCAGCCTTCGTGGGGCGTCCTACAATGAGCAGTTCTTC,CASSLRGASYNEQFF
-,TRBV28,TRBJ2-3,-,TGTGCCAGCAGTGCCCCGAGCGGAATCACAGATACGCAGTATTTT,CASSAPSGITDTQYF
TRBD1,TRBV9,TRBJ2-3,-,TGTGCCAGCAGCTACATCCAGGGGGCATTCGCAGATACGCAGTATTTT,CASSYIQGAFADTQYF
-,TRBV5-1,TRBJ1-4,-,TGCGCCAGCAGAGCGAACTCAGGGGCGGGTGAAAAACTGTTTTTT,CASRANSGAGEKLFF
-,TRBV5-1,TRBJ2-3,-,TGCGCCAGCAGCCCGGAGGCCATAGATACGCAGTATTTT,CASSPEAIDTQYF
TRBD2,TRBV29-1,TRBJ2-5,-,TGCAGCGTCGGGGGGGGTCCAAAGACCCAGTACTTC,CSVGGGPKTQYF
TRBD2,TRBV19,TRBJ2-3,-,TGTGCCAGTATGACGGGGGGGAGCACAGATACGCAGTATTTT,CASMTGGSTDTQYF
TRBD2,TRBV5-1,TRBJ2-2,few,TGCGCCAGCAGCGGAGAAGCGGGACTGAACACCGGGGAGCTGTTTTTT,CASSGEAGLNTGELFF
TRBD2,TRBV5-4,TRBJ2-3,-,TGTGCCAGCAGCAGGGGACTAGCGGGAGTACAAGATACGCAGTATTTT,CASSRGLAGVQDTQYF
-,TRBV18,TRBJ2-7,-,TGTGCCAGCTCACCCACGGAACAGGCGACCTACGAGCAGTACTTC,CASSPTEQATYEQYF
-,TRBV15,TRBJ1-6,-,TGTGCCACCAGCAGTGGGTATCGGGATAATTCACCCCTCCACTTT,CATSSGYRDNSPLHF
TRBD2,TRBV5-6,TRBJ2-3,-,TGTGCCAGCAGCTGGCCTGGGGCGGGAGGAGCCGATACGCAGTATTTT,CASSWPGAGGADTQYF
-,TRBV11-2,TRBJ1-3,once,TGTGCCAGCAGCTTAACAGGGAAGATCCACTCTGGAAACACCATATATTTT,CASSLTGKIHSGNTIYF
TRBD1,TRBV6-5,TRBJ1-6,-,TGTGCCAGCGGGACAGTCAGCTCACCCCTCCACTTT,CASGTVSSPLHF
TRBD1,TRBV5-1,TRBJ2-5,-,TGCGCCAGCAGCTCCACAGGGGGAGAGACCCAGTACTTC,CASSSTGGETQYF
-,TRBV21-1,TRBJ2-1,-,TGTGCCAGCAGCAGAATCAACGGGGGGGTCTACAATGAGCAGTTCTTC,CASSRINGGVYNEQFF
TRBD1,TRBV19,TRBJ1-1,-,TGTGCCAGTACCGGAATTGGGGGACAGGGGGCGAGGGCTTTCTTT,CASTGIGGQGARAFF
-,TRBV7-8,TRBJ1-1,-,TGTGCCAGCAGCTTAACCGGGGGGGATACTGAAGCTTTCTTT,CASSLTGGDTEAFF
TRBD2,TRBV4-2,TRBJ2-1,-,TGTGCCAGCAGCGGGCCGACTAGCGGGGTCAATGAGCAGTTCTTC,CASSGPTSGVNEQFF
-,TRBV18,TRBJ1-1,-,TGTGCCAGCTCACTGCAGCAGTGGGCCGGCACTGAAGCTTTCTTT,CASSLQQWAGTEAFF
TRBD2,TRBV7-9,TRBJ2-1,few,TGTGCCAGCAGCTTAGCCGGACTAGGGGAGCAGTTCTTC,CASSLAGLGEQFF
TRBD1,TRBV6-5,TRBJ2-7,once,TGTGCCAGCTTCCGGGACAGGGTGGGCGAGCAGTACTTC,CASFRDRVGEQYF
-,TRBV2,TRBJ2-7,-,TGTGCCAGCAGTGAAGCGCTAGGGCGAGGGGGAGATTACGAGCAGTACTTC,CASSEALGRGGDYEQYF
-,TRBV28,TRBJ2-3,-,TGTGCCAGCAGTTCGGGACAACGGTCCGATACGCAGTATTTT,CASSSGQRSDTQYF
-,TRBV9,TRBJ1-2,once,TGTGCCAGCAGCGTAGCGGGGATTCCCGGAGCTAACTATGGCTACACCTTC,CASSVAGIPGANYGYTF
-,TRBV7-9,TRBJ2-5,-,TGTGCCAGCAGCTTCGGGGGGCGGGTCCTGGAGACCCAGTACTTC,CASSFGGRVLETQYF
TRBD2,TRBV11-3,TRBJ2-2,-,TGTGCCAGCAGCCCCTCCGGGACTAGAGACACCGGGGAGCTGTTTTTT,CASSPSGTRDTGELFF
-,TRBV9,TRBJ2-1,-,TGTGCCAGCAGCGTAGTGTCAGGTTGGAGGCGCGACAATGAGCAGTTCTTC,CASSVVSGWRRDNEQFF
TRBD1,TRBV18,TRBJ1-1,-,TGTGCCAGCTCAGCTGAACAGGGGGGCTCCACTGAAGCTTTCTTT,CASSAEQGGSTEAFF
TRBD2,TRBV7-9,TRBJ2-1,-,TGTGCCAGCAGCCTCCAAGCGGGGTCCTACAATGAGCAGTTCTTC,CASSLQAGSYNEQFF